A single sample is the source of the 7 T cell receptor beta chains below, sequenced in a study of Tregs in tolerant kidney transplant recipients. Measured with immunoSEQ multiplex PCR; TCRdb has only the in-frame clones, and not every one. Here the sample spans about 94,000 clones, 80% to 95% being singletons. Sequences were derived from CD4+ T cells from blood, sampled before the transplant. These receptors were collected from a human donor who received a combined kidney and bone marrow transplant.

The rearrangement joins TRBV5-1 to TRBJ2-3; 12 bases are shared with TRBD2. CDR3 length: 17 residues. Germline trimming cut 0 bases from V and 6 bases from J; bases unmatched to any gene: 8. CDR1 is SGHRS and CDR2 is YFSETQ in the germline V gene. DNA of the CDR3: TGCGCCAGCAGCTTGGTTGGACTAGCGGGGCTATTGGATACGCAGTATTTT. Translation: CASSLVGLAGLLDTQYF.

The CDR3 protein is CASTALTGGFNEQFF. The CDR3 region has the DNA TGTGCCAGCACCGCACTAACGGGAGGATTCAATGAGCAGTTCTTC. The genes are TRBV14 and TRBJ2-1; 7 bases line up with TRBD2. The germline CDR1 and CDR2 sequences are SGHDN and FVKESK. V gave up 7 bases and J gave up 6 bases; unmatched junction bases: 12. This CDR3 has 15 amino acids. Based on the CDR3 plus reference TRBV14 and TRBJ2-1, the full variable domain is EAGVTQFPSHSVIEKGQTVTLRCDPISGHDNLYWYRRVMGKEIKFLLHFVKESKQDESGMPNNRFLAERTGGTYSTLKVQPAELEDSGVYFCASTALTGGFNEQFFGPGTRLTVL.

The chain uses TRBV27 and TRBJ2-7, with 9 bases aligning to TRBD2. The CDR3 loop spans 16 amino acids. Germline V gene sequence: CDR1 MNHEY, CDR2 SMNVEV (reference sequence). V was pared by 8 bases and J by 1 base, with 12 bases of the junction left unmatched. The CDR3 spells CASPMGTSGRSYEQYF. CDR3 DNA sequence: TGTGCCAGCCCCATGGGCACTAGCGGGCGTTCCTACGAGCAGTACTTC.

This clone was observed a single time. The V and J genes are TRBV2 and TRBJ2-3; 7 nucleotides align to TRBD2. Germline assignment: CDR1 SNHLY and CDR2 FYNNEI. CDR3 length: 14 residues. The J segment lost 6 bases and the V segment lost 0 bases, leaving 3 bases of the junction unmatched. Here the CDR3 DNA reads TGTGCCAGCAGTGAAGCGTGGGGGGGGGATACGCAGTATTTT. Its translation: CASSEAWGGDTQYF. Full variable domain (outside the CDR3, taken from reference TRBV2 and TRBJ2-3): EPEVTQTPSHQVTQMGQEVILRCVPISNHLYFYWYRQILGQKVEFLVSFYNNEISEKSEIFDDQFSVERPDGSNFTLKIRSTKLEDSAMYFCASSEAWGGDTQYFGPGTRLTVL.

CDR3 in amino acids: CASSLKGPYNEQFF. The CDR3 DNA follows: TGTGCCAGCAGTTTGAAGGGGCCCTACAATGAGCAGTTCTTC. The V and J genes are TRBV6-5 and TRBJ2-1, with D possibly matching TRBD1 (5 bases). Germline CDR1 MNHEY, CDR2 SVGAGI. V was pared by 4 bases and J by 2 bases, with 9 bases between. The CDR3 consists of 14 residues.

The chain links TRBV19 to TRBJ2-5; TRBD1 aligns across 7 bases. Trimming took 4 bases from V and 4 from J; bases not matched to a gene: 3. CDR1 is LNHDA, CDR2 SQIVND, per germline (reference sequence). The CDR3 has 13 amino acids. The CDR3 reads CASSTRDRETQYF. The CDR3 DNA reads as TGTGCCAGTAGTACCCGGGACAGAGAGACCCAGTACTTC.

The J gene is TRBJ1-2, the V gene TRBV6-6; D gene ambiguous. The V gene's germline CDR1 is MNHNY and CDR2 SVGAGI (reference sequence). This CDR3 has 13 residues. With 5 bases removed from V and 2 bases from J, the gap between germline ends came to 9 bases. The DNA for the CDR3 is TGTGCCAGCAGTACCACAGAAAACTATGGCTACACCTTC. Protein product: CASSTTENYGYTF.